This T cell receptor (beta chain) is drawn from a study of technical replicates of blood from a few donors (TCRdb year 2017). With regard to this clone: Its cognate antigen has yet to be identified. Per-base quality was not reported, and no clone a single base away is much larger than it.

The CDR3 sequence holds 14 residues, the cysteine and phenylalanine included. Only the CDR3 region is kept as DNA, spanning 42 bases read in frame from base 1. V is cut by 7 bases and J by 1 base, and the space between the germline ends is 14 bases. For CDR1 and CDR2, the germline V gene lists WSHSY and SAAADI. Library prep was done by the immunoSEQ multiplex PCR assay. In TCRdb, the immuneACCESS table is reduced to in-frame sequences with V and J assigned. These tables do not hold every clone; where another copy was compared, an unresolved V gene accounts for under half, and the others remain unexplained. The sample contains 75,000 to 95,000 clones, approximately 94% of them found a single time. Clones ranked in the top ten supply 0.25% of the sample.

The chain is made from TRBV10-2 and TRBJ2-7; the D gene is perhaps TRBD2, on 6 matching bases. The clonotype comes from a human donor in good health. Sequencing input: T cells isolated from PBMCs. CDR3 loop: CASKGTYISYEQYF. In nucleotides, the sequence is TGCGCCAGCAAAGGGACTTATATTTCCTACGAGCAGTACTTC.